This T cell receptor beta chain was sequenced in a study of shared clonotypes between healthy human individuals. It was CD45RO-negative cells, positively selected for CCR7, that made up naive CD8 cells, with terminally differentiated effector memory CD45RA+ cells excluded. V shed 6 bases and J shed 7 bases, with 10 bases lying between them. This CDR3 has 12 residues. Germline V lookup: CDR1 SGHNT, CDR2 YYREEE (reference sequence). Clones were read by immunoSEQ multiplex PCR, and TCRdb kept only the in-frame ones, dropping some. The sample yields about 2.1 million clones, 93% seen once. Sequencing was performed on naive CD8+ T cells from PBMCs. The receptor was isolated from a man younger than 30 in good health. Some clones in this sample may be carry-over from other donors' samples. This chain uses TRBV5-4 with TRBJ2-2; D is uncertain. The CDR3 sequence is CASNGASGELFF. The CDR3 nucleotides read TGTGCCAGCAACGGAGCGAGCGGGGAGCTGTTTTTT.